The source of this T cell receptor (beta chain) is a study of CD8 T cells in ankylosing spondylitis. Study-wide results and caveats: Clones linked to disease were reported to show significant enrichment in matched ankylosing spondylitis synovial fluid. Peripheral blood held disease-linked clones only at relatively low frequency, and these were CD8+.

For this clonotype: Its antigen remains unidentified.

Quantitative barcoded 5'-RACE was used to prepare TCR beta libraries. TCRdb itself ran the 5' RACE reads through MiXCR, one entry per CDR3 protein. The table has hundreds of thousands of distinct CDR3 sequences, roughly 25% seen once. The CDR3 contains 14 residues. CDR1 and CDR2 (germline): SQVTM, ANQGSEA. V was clipped by 6 bases and J by 9 bases; unmatched bases: 14. Sequenced input: blood, either unsorted or a sorted T cell fraction (not recorded which). The TCR was taken from a male donor with ankylosing spondylitis or in good health (not recorded which). The chain has TRBV29-1 and TRBJ2-4, with TRBD1 identical over 7 bases. The CDR3 DNA reads TGCAGCGTGTCCTCTGACAGGGCCCGGGGCATTCAGTACTTC. Translated: CSVSSDRARGIQYF. Together with reference TRBV29-1 and TRBJ2-4, the CDR3 gives the full variable domain: SAVISQKPSRDICQRGTSLTIQCQVDSQVTMMFWYRQQPGQSLTLIATANQGSEATYESGFVIDKFPISRPNLTFSTLTVSNMSPEDSSIYLCSVSSDRARGIQYFGAGTRLSVL.